The TCR beta chain under discussion was sequenced for a study of T cell clones after liver transplantation. Study background: Patients counted as tolerant after at least one year off all immunosuppression, enzymes not exceeding twice normal.

Study results and limitations: Post-transplant time points were not standardized, so conclusions are preliminary. Low donor cell numbers restricted donor-reactive repertoire measurement in a couple of subjects.

Using immunoSEQ multiplex PCR, the repertoire was profiled, and TCRdb retains in-frame clones only, with some absent. The sample shows about 24,000 clones, more than 65% of them seen only once. CDR3 size: 15 residues. The germline CDR1 and CDR2 sequences are SGHVS and FQNEAQ. V was cut by 2 bases and J by 4 bases, with 11 bases left in between. Concerning this clone: What it binds is unknown.

Here the sequenced sample was CD4+ T cells from blood, taken before liver transplant. The clonotype was recovered from a human donor who received a liver transplant. The rearrangement links TRBV7-8 to TRBJ2-2; D might be TRBD1 (6 bases). This chain's CDR3 is CASSLWGHGTGELFF. CDR3 in DNA: TGTGCCAGCAGCTTATGGGGGCACGGCACCGGGGAGCTGTTTTTT. The whole variable domain, remainder taken from reference TRBV7-8 and TRBJ2-2, is GAGVSQSPRYKVAKRGQDVALRCDPISGHVSLFWYQQALGQGPEFLTYFQNEAQLDKSGLPSDRFFAERPEGSVSTLKIQRTQQEDSAVYLCASSLWGHGTGELFFGEGSRLTVL.